The 27 T cell receptor beta chains in this list originate from one sample, sequenced in a study of cytomegalovirus exposure and HLA in healthy donors. The PCR contained 60 Vbeta and 13 Jbeta primers. Profiling relied on immunoSEQ multiplex PCR, and the TCRdb table lists in-frame clones only, not all of them. The table includes about 110,000 clones, under 90% detected once. Material for sequencing was PBMCs. The receptor source for this set is a woman aged 25-40 years in good health and CMV-seronegative.

The chain uses TRBV7-2 and TRBJ2-7; D remains unclear. The CDR3 is made up of 15 amino acids. The V and J ends lost 1 base and 0 bases respectively, with 10 bases between them. Looked up from germline, CDR1 is SGHTA and CDR2 is FQGNSA. Here the CDR3 DNA reads TGTGCCAGCAGCTTAGATGTGACAAGCTCCTACGAGCAGTACTTC. Protein product: CASSLDVTSSYEQYF.

The chain carries TRBV5-1 and TRBJ2-7; D possibly corresponds to TRBD1 (5 bases). The germline V gene encodes CDR1 SGHRS and CDR2 YFSETQ. The CDR3 has 16 amino acids. Trimming shortened V by 2 bases and J by 2 bases, and 17 bases separated the two germline ends. The CDR3 region is CASSLAFMGLTYEQYF. The CDR3 DNA follows: TGCGCCAGCAGCTTAGCGTTTATGGGGCTAACCTACGAGCAGTACTTC.

The chain recombines TRBV10-2 with TRBJ2-7, with a tentative D call TRBD2 (6 bases). Germline values: CDR1 WSHSY, CDR2 SAAADI. Trimming removed 0 bases at V and 6 bases at J, with 21 bases between. The CDR3 runs 17 residues. Here the CDR3 reads CASSESPYRRPAGEQYF. Here the CDR3 DNA reads TGCGCCAGCAGTGAGTCGCCATATCGAAGGCCAGCGGGCGAGCAGTACTTC.

The V and J genes are TRBV2 and TRBJ2-3; 12 bases agree with TRBD2. V shed 6 bases, J shed 6 bases, and the junction held 7 bases outside the gene matches. This CDR3 spans 15 amino acids. Germline V gene lookup returns CDR1 SNHLY and CDR2 FYNNEI. CDR3 sequence reads: CASRTLAGGPDTQYF. CDR3 bases: TGTGCCAGCAGGACCCTAGCGGGAGGGCCGGATACGCAGTATTTT.

V and J are TRBV25-1 and TRBJ2-5, with TRBD1 identical over 10 bases. There are 12 residues in the CDR3. V lost 4 bases to trimming and J lost 11 bases; unmatched junction nucleotides: 4. CDR1 is MGHDK and CDR2 is SYGVNS in the germline V gene. This CDR3 reads CASSGQGAMQYF. The CDR3 nucleotides are TGTGCCAGCAGTGGACAGGGGGCGATGCAGTACTTC.

V gene TRBV4-3 combines with J gene TRBJ2-2; 9 positions match TRBD2. CDR1 and CDR2 (germline): LGHNA, YSLEER. V lost 0 bases to trimming and J lost 4 bases; unmatched junction nucleotides: 6. CDR3 length: 17 amino acids. The CDR3 sequence is CASSQDGAGGSTGELFF. The CDR3 DNA reads as TGCGCCAGCAGCCAAGACGGGGCGGGAGGGTCCACCGGGGAGCTGTTTTTT.

The chain is built from TRBV10-3 and TRBJ2-7; 10 bases match TRBD1. The CDR3 length is 12 residues. V shed 7 bases, J shed 5 bases, and the junction held 2 bases outside the gene matches. Looked up from germline, CDR1 is ENHRY and CDR2 is SYGVKD. CDR3 residues: CAINGQGDEQYF. DNA for the CDR3: TGTGCCATCAACGGACAGGGGGACGAGCAGTACTTC.

This chain links TRBV6-1 with TRBJ2-5; 9 nucleotides match TRBD2. This CDR3 spans 15 amino acids. Unmatched junction bases numbered 7, after V lost 3 bases and J lost 5 bases. Germline V gene data show CDR1 as MNHNS and CDR2 as SASEGT. The CDR3: CASSEGGGAWETQYF. The CDR3, as DNA: TGTGCCAGCAGTGAGGGCGGGGGGGCGTGGGAGACCCAGTACTTC.

This clone was seen only once. The chain has TRBV5-1 and TRBJ2-3; the match to TRBD1 covers 9 bases. Germline trimming cut 7 bases from V and 1 base from J; bases unmatched to any gene: 4. The germline V gene encodes CDR1 SGHRS and CDR2 YFSETQ. The CDR3 runs to 14 residues. CDR3 nucleotides: TGCGCCAGCGGATGGACAGGGGGCACAGATACGCAGTATTTT. This sequence encodes CASGWTGGTDTQYF.

V is TRBV4-1 and J is TRBJ2-7; D perhaps matches TRBD1 (5 bases). The V end was cut by 2 bases, the J end by 6 bases, with 11 bases between. CDR1 and CDR2 from the germline V gene are MGHRA and YSYEKL. CDR3 size: 13 residues. The CDR3 DNA reads as TGCGCCAGCAGCCAACCGCAGGGTCGCGAGCAGTACTTC. Encoded protein: CASSQPQGREQYF.

The chain has TRBV5-1 and TRBJ2-1; 7 positions agree with TRBD2. V lost 0 bases and J lost 4; bases outside the gene matches: 7. Germline assignment: CDR1 SGHRS and CDR2 YFSETQ. The CDR3 contains 16 residues. The CDR3 bases are TGCGCCAGCAGCTTGGGTGGCGGGAGCCATTACAATGAGCAGTTCTTC. This translates into CASSLGGGSHYNEQFF. Looking up the rest from reference TRBV5-1 and TRBJ2-1 gives the full variable domain: KAGVTQTPRYLIKTRGQQVTLSCSPISGHRSVSWYQQTPGQGLQFLFEYFSETQRNKGNFPGRFSGRQFSNSRSEMNVSTLELGDSALYLCASSLGGGSHYNEQFFGPGTRLTVL.

This chain connects TRBV14 to TRBJ2-2; 7 bases line up with TRBD1. The germline V gene has CDR1 SGHDN and CDR2 FVKESK. J lost 5 bases, V lost 2 bases, and 23 bases had no gene match. This CDR3 is built from 21 residues. The CDR3 loop reads CASSQLHRDSGPYLSTGELFF. The CDR3 DNA reads TGTGCCAGCAGCCAACTCCATCGGGACAGCGGACCCTATCTTTCGACCGGGGAGCTGTTTTTT.

V and J are TRBV5-1 and TRBJ1-2; 10 bases fit TRBD1. Germline CDR1 and CDR2: SGHRS and YFSETQ. V lost 1 base and J lost 0; bases outside the gene matches: 6. This CDR3 region has 17 residues. This CDR3 is CASSLSGQGVTNYGYTF. The CDR3 DNA sequence: TGCGCCAGCAGCTTGTCCGGACAGGGGGTTACTAACTATGGCTACACCTTC.

The chain employs TRBV21-1 and TRBJ2-1; TRBD2, the D gene given by the table, was not confirmed from the DNA. TRBV21-1 is a pseudogene locus. The length of the CDR3 is 18 residues. In nucleotides, the CDR3 is TGTGCCAGCAGCAAAAGGGACTACGGGGAAGTCGGCTACAATGAGCAGTTCTTC. Amino acid sequence: CASSKRDYGEVGYNEQFF.

The rearrangement joins TRBV28 to TRBJ2-7; D might be TRBD1 (6 bases). Germline CDR1 is MDHEN and CDR2 is SYDVKM. The CDR3 is 14 residues long. The germline V and J ends were trimmed by 5 bases and 3 bases, with 14 bases remaining between them. The CDR3 sequence is CASSQQGPDYEQYF. The CDR3 DNA is TGTGCCAGCAGTCAACAGGGCCCCGACTACGAGCAGTACTTC. The full variable domain, completed using reference TRBV28 and TRBJ2-7, is DVKVTQSSRYLVKRTGEKVFLECVQDMDHENMFWYRQDPGLGLRLIYFSYDVKMKEKGDIPEGYSVSREKKERFSLILESASTNQTSMYLCASSQQGPDYEQYFGPGTRLTVT.

The chain uses TRBV18 and TRBJ1-2, with D tentatively TRBD1 (5 bases). Germline CDR1 KGHSH, CDR2 LQKENI. Trimming removed 4 bases from V and 5 bases from J, with 11 bases in between. The CDR3 runs to 13 residues. CDR3 coding DNA: TGTGCCAGCTCACAAGGGGAAGGATATGGCTACACCTTC. Its translation: CASSQGEGYGYTF.

The rearrangement links TRBV19 to TRBJ2-5; possibly TRBD1 for D (5 bases). CDR1 is LNHDA, CDR2 SQIVND, per germline (reference sequence). Trimming left V 4 bases short and J 4 bases short, with 7 bases between. This CDR3 is built from 12 residues. CDR3 bases: TGTGCCAGTAGTACCGACAGAGAGACCCAGTACTTC. This gives the protein CASSTDRETQYF.

The rearrangement uses TRBV6-1 and TRBJ1-1, with D maybe TRBD1 (5 bases). The ends were cut back, 4 bases at V and 2 bases at J, with 14 bases in the middle. CDR1 and CDR2 (germline): MNHNS, SASEGT. The CDR3 consists of 15 residues. The chain's CDR3 is CASSVNRQGNTEAFF. The CDR3 bases are TGTGCCAGCAGTGTCAACAGGCAGGGAAACACTGAAGCTTTCTTT.

The gene calls are TRBV30 and TRBJ2-3; D may be TRBD2 (5 bases). The ends were cut back, 4 bases at V and 2 bases at J, with 10 bases in the middle. Per germline, CDR1 GTSNPN and CDR2 SVGIG (reference sequence). This CDR3 has 13 amino acids. Here the CDR3 DNA reads TGTGCCTGGACTCGGGGATTCACAGATACGCAGTATTTT. This translates into CAWTRGFTDTQYF.

The chain couples TRBV5-1 to TRBJ1-2; the match to TRBD1 covers 9 bases. Germline V gene sequence: CDR1 SGHRS, CDR2 YFSETQ. The CDR3 extends over 14 amino acids. V shed 4 bases and J 3 bases; nucleotides not matched to a gene: 4. CDR3 DNA: TGCGCCAGCAGCCCGGACAGGGGAGACTATGGCTACACCTTC. Amino acids: CASSPDRGDYGYTF.

V usage is TRBV19 and J usage is TRBJ1-2; 7 nucleotides line up with TRBD1. J lost 7 bases, V lost 7 bases, and 9 bases had no gene match. This CDR3 has 13 residues. CDR1 LNHDA and CDR2 SQIVND come from the germline V gene (reference sequence). This CDR3 is CASNNVGGSGYTF. The CDR3 nucleotides are TGTGCCAGTAACAATGTAGGGGGCAGTGGCTACACCTTC.

The chain is built from TRBV9 and TRBJ2-1; possible D gene TRBD1, 6 bases. Germline V gene lookup returns CDR1 SGDLS and CDR2 YYNGEE. Trimming shortened V by 0 bases and J by 1 base, and 11 bases separated the two germline ends. The CDR3 runs to 16 residues. The CDR3 protein is CASSVEQGPSYNEQFF. CDR3 DNA: TGTGCCAGCAGCGTAGAACAGGGTCCGTCCTACAATGAGCAGTTCTTC.

The gene calls are TRBV14 and TRBJ1-3, with D uncertain. With 1 base removed from V and 0 bases from J, the gap between germline ends came to 10 bases. CDR1 and CDR2 from the germline V gene are SGHDN and FVKESK. The CDR3 has 16 amino acids. In DNA form, the CDR3 reads TGTGCCAGCAGCCAAGTATATAGCAGCTCTGGAAACACCATATATTTT. Protein: CASSQVYSSSGNTIYF.

This clone showed up just a few times. The chain is built from TRBV18 and TRBJ1-3; no clear D gene. Germline-derived CDR1 and CDR2 are KGHSH and LQKENI. This CDR3 has 16 amino acids. Deletions cut 4 bases from V and 0 bases from J, with 13 bases between. The CDR3 DNA is TGTGCCAGCTCACTGAACCCGGTGTCCTCTGGAAACACCATATATTTT. Translation: CASSLNPVSSGNTIYF.

J is TRBJ1-2 and V is TRBV6-6; the D is unclear. The CDR3 has 12 residues. Trimming took off 2 bases at V and 8 bases at J, with 9 bases between the two ends. The germline gives CDR1 MNHNY, CDR2 SVGAGI (reference sequence). The CDR3 DNA is TGTGCCAGCAGTTACCCCACCCTAGGCTACACCTTC. Its translation is CASSYPTLGYTF.

The V gene is TRBV7-2, the J gene TRBJ2-3; 10 bases align to TRBD2. With V trimmed by 5 bases and J by 3 bases, 5 bases remained unmatched. CDR1 and CDR2 (germline): SGHTA, FQGNSA. This CDR3 has 15 residues. The CDR3 protein is CASSRSGRATDTQYF. For the CDR3, the DNA is TGTGCCAGCAGCAGGAGCGGGAGGGCTACAGATACGCAGTATTTT. The full variable domain, its missing parts supplied by reference TRBV7-2 and TRBJ2-3, is GAGVSQSPSNKVTEKGKDVELRCDPISGHTALYWYRQSLGQGLEFLIYFQGNSAPDKSGLPSDRFSAERTGGSVSTLTIQRTQQEDSAVYLCASSRSGRATDTQYFGPGTRLTVL.

The rearrangement links TRBV12-5 to TRBJ2-5; 10 bases fit TRBD2. The CDR3 has 15 amino acids. V shed 3 bases, J shed 5 bases, and the junction held 6 bases outside the gene matches. Germline CDR1 is LGHNT and CDR2 is FRNRAP. CDR3 protein: CASGFGASGSETQYF. DNA for the CDR3: TGTGCTAGTGGTTTTGGGGCTAGCGGGAGTGAGACCCAGTACTTC.